A single sample is the source of the 14 T cell receptor beta chains below, sequenced in a study of blood T cell repertoires in COVID-19. Some clones are missing from TCRdb's copy, which holds only in-frame ones; the method was immunoSEQ multiplex PCR. The profile shows roughly 100,000 clones, around 90% of them singletons. The specimen was peripheral blood. The receptors derive from a human donor with COVID-19, enrolled during active disease. The donor label of this sample is uncertain.

The CDR3 sequence: CSVGGQGGSGYTF. CDR3 nucleotide sequence: TGCAGCGTGGGCGGACAGGGGGGGTCTGGCTACACCTTC. V and J are TRBV29-1 and TRBJ1-2; 10 bases are a match to TRBD1. With V trimmed by 6 bases and J by 7 bases, 8 bases remained unmatched. Germline lookup yields CDR1 SQVTM and CDR2 ANQGSEA. This CDR3 has 13 amino acids.

This sequence joins TRBV29-1 and TRBJ2-7, with TRBD1 identical over 7 bases. Germline V CDR1 and CDR2: SQVTM, ANQGSEA. With 7 bases clipped from V and 3 bases from J, the junction kept 3 bases outside the gene matches. CDR3 length: 11 residues. DNA of the CDR3: TGCAGCGCCGGGACAGACTACGAGCAGTACTTC. This sequence encodes CSAGTDYEQYF.

The chain is built from TRBV3-1 (or the pseudogene TRBV3-2) and TRBJ2-1; D possibly corresponds to TRBD2 (5 bases). CDR1 and CDR2 (germline): LGHDT, YNNKEL (reference sequence). V dropped 4 bases and J dropped 0 bases, with 13 bases sitting between them. This CDR3 is 16 amino acids long. CDR3 bases: TGTGCCAGCAGCCGAGTAACGGGAAGCTCCTACAATGAGCAGTTCTTC. It specifies CASSRVTGSSYNEQFF.

This clone was seen a single time. The CDR3 region has the DNA TGTGCCTGGAGTCTCGCCGGGACAGGGGGCAACACCATATATTTT. As protein: CAWSLAGTGGNTIYF. The chain links TRBV30 to TRBJ1-3; 12 bases map to TRBD1. The length of the CDR3 is 15 residues. V trimming: 2 bases; J trimming: 7 bases; junction bases outside the gene matches: 6. Germline assignment: CDR1 GTSNPN and CDR2 SVGIG (reference sequence).

V and J are TRBV7-3 and TRBJ2-7; D might be TRBD1 (5 bases). This CDR3 has 13 residues. CDR1 SGHTA and CDR2 FQGTGA come from the germline V gene. Trimming took off 3 bases at V and 5 bases at J, with 11 bases between the two ends. The CDR3 loop is CASSFGPGNEQYF. The CDR3, as DNA: TGTGCCAGCAGCTTTGGTCCAGGGAACGAGCAGTACTTC.

The chain carries TRBV6-1 and TRBJ1-3, with D maybe TRBD1 (5 bases). The CDR3 is made up of 14 amino acids. V was trimmed by 3 bases and J by 4 bases, leaving 10 bases between them. Per the germline V gene, CDR1 is MNHNS and CDR2 is SASEGT. The CDR3 is CASSDRVQGNTIYF. The CDR3 bases are TGTGCCAGCAGTGACAGGGTCCAGGGAAACACCATATATTTT.

This clone was seen only a few times. The chain links TRBV24-1 to TRBJ2-1; 11 positions match TRBD1. The ends lost 5 bases at V and 9 bases at J; junction bases unmatched: 14. Germline V gene lookup returns CDR1 KGHDR and CDR2 SFDVKD. The CDR3 runs 17 residues. CDR3 region: CATSGRRGTGGRGEQFF. The CDR3 region has the DNA TGTGCCACCAGTGGTCGCCGCGGGACAGGGGGACGTGGTGAGCAGTTCTTC.

This clone was seen just once. This rearrangement joins TRBV7-3 to TRBJ2-5; D is undetermined. CDR3 length: 14 residues. The ends were cut back, 3 bases at V and 4 bases at J, with 12 bases in the middle. CDR1 and CDR2 from the germline V gene are SGHTA and FQGTGA. CDR3 nucleotide sequence: TGTGCCAGCAGCTTGTGGGCGCGATCAGAGACCCAGTACTTC. Protein sequence: CASSLWARSETQYF.

CDR3 DNA: TGTGCCAGCAGCCCGGGAAGGACAGATACGCAGTATTTT. Protein: CASSPGRTDTQYF. The chain combines TRBV3-1 (or the pseudogene TRBV3-2) with TRBJ2-3; D perhaps matches TRBD2 (5 bases). CDR1 and CDR2 (germline): LGHDT, YNNKEL (reference sequence). The CDR3 covers 13 residues. Trimming stripped 4 bases from V and 3 bases from J, with 8 bases between.

This chain joins TRBV7-3 and TRBJ1-2; perhaps TRBD1 as D (6 bases). With 2 bases removed from V and 3 bases from J, the gap between germline ends came to 13 bases. The CDR3 sequence is 15 residues long. CDR1 SGHTA and CDR2 FQGTGA come from the germline V gene. CDR3 sequence reads: CASSLAGARDYGYTF. The DNA for the CDR3 is TGTGCCAGCAGCTTAGCGGGGGCGCGGGACTATGGCTACACCTTC.

The CDR3 nucleotides are TGTGCCAGCAGCCTACTATCGCAGGGGGCATTCTCCACTGAAGCTTTCTTT. Protein sequence: CASSLLSQGAFSTEAFF. The rearrangement links TRBV7-6 to TRBJ1-1; TRBD1 matches at 8 bases. The V segment lost 5 bases and the J segment 4 bases; nucleotides outside the gene matches: 15. The germline CDR1 and CDR2 sequences are SGHVS and FNYEAQ. CDR3 length: 17 residues.

V is TRBV19 and J is TRBJ1-3; the D gene is possibly TRBD1 (5 bases). The CDR3 consists of 15 residues. Germline V CDR1 and CDR2: LNHDA, SQIVND (reference sequence). V shed 7 bases and J shed 0 bases, with 13 bases lying between them. The CDR3 DNA sequence: TGTGCCAGTAATGAACAGGCCTACTCTGGAAACACCATATATTTT. Translated, it gives CASNEQAYSGNTIYF.

This sequence joins TRBV4-1 and TRBJ1-1, with 12 bases identical to TRBD1. Germline CDR1 MGHRA, CDR2 YSYEKL. V shed 6 bases, J shed 5 bases, and the junction held 10 bases outside the gene matches. The CDR3 sequence is 16 residues long. The CDR3, as DNA: TGCGCCAGCAGGAGGCCGGGGACAGGGGGCCGGACTGAAGCTTTCTTT. It is translated as CASRRPGTGGRTEAFF.

Only a few counts were recorded for this clone. The chain couples TRBV7-9 to TRBJ1-3; D is unresolved. CDR1 SEHNR and CDR2 FQNEAQ come from the germline V gene (reference sequence). V was cut by 6 bases and J by 0 bases, with 9 bases left in between. The CDR3 sequence is 14 residues long. The CDR3 reads CASSGLRSGNTIYF. The CDR3 nucleotides are TGTGCCAGCAGTGGACTTCGCTCTGGAAACACCATATATTTT.